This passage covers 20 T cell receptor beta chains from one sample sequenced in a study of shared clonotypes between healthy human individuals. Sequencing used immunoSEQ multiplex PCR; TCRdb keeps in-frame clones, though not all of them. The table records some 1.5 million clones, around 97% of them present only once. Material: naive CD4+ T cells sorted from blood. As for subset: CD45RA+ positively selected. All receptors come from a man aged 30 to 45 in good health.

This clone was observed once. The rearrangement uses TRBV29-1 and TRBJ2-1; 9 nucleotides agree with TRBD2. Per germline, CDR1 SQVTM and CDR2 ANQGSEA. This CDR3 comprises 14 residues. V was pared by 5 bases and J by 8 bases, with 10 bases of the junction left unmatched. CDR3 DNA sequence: TGCAGCGTTTTATTGGCGGGAGGGCTGCATGAGCAGTTCTTC. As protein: CSVLLAGGLHEQFF.

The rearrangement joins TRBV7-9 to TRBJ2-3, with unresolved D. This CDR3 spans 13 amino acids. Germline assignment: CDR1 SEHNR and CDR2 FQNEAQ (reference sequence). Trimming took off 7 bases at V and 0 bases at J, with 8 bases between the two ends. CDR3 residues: CASTTPSTDTQYF. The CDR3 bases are TGTGCCAGCACCACCCCCAGCACAGATACGCAGTATTTT.

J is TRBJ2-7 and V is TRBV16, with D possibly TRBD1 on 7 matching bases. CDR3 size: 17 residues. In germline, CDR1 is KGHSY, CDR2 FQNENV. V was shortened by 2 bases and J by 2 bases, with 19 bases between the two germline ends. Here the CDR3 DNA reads TGTGCCAGCAGCCAAGAGCGCGGGACAGCTCTAACCTACGAGCAGTACTTC. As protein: CASSQERGTALTYEQYF. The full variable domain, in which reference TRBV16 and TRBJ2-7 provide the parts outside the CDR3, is GEEVAQTPKHLVRGEGQKAKLYCAPIKGHSYVFWYQQVLKNEFKFLISFQNENVFDETGMPKERFSAKCLPNSPCSLEIQATKLEDSAVYFCASSQERGTALTYEQYFGPGTRLTVT.

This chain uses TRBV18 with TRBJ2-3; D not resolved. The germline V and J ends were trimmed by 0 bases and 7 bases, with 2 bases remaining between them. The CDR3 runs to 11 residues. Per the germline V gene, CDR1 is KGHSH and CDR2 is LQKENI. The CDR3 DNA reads TGTGCCAGCTCACCACCGTATACGCAGTATTTT. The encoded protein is CASSPPYTQYF.

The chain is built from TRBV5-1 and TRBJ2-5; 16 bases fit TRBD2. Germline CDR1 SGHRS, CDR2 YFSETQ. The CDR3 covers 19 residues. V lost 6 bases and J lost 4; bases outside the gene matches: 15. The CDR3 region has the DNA TGCGCCAGCACCCCCCTGGGACTAGCGGGAGGGCCCACGGTAGAGACCCAGTACTTC. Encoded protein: CASTPLGLAGGPTVETQYF.

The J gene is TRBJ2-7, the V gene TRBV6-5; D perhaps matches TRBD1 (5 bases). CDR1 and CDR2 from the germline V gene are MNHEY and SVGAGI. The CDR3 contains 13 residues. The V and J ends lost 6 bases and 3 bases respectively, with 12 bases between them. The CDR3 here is CASSNDRNYEQYF. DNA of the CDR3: TGTGCCAGCAGCAACGACAGAAACTACGAGCAGTACTTC.

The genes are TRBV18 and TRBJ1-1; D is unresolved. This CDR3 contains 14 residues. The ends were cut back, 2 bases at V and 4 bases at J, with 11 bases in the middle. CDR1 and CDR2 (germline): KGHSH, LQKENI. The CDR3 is CASSPTGGSTEAFF. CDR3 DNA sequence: TGTGCCAGCTCACCAACGGGAGGGAGCACTGAAGCTTTCTTT.

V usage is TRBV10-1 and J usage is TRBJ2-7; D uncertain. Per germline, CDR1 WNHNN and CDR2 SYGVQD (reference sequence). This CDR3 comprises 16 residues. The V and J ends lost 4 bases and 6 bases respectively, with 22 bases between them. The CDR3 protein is CASSATIRLLASEQYF. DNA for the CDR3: TGCGCCAGCAGTGCTACTATCCGGCTCCTGGCCTCCGAGCAGTACTTC.

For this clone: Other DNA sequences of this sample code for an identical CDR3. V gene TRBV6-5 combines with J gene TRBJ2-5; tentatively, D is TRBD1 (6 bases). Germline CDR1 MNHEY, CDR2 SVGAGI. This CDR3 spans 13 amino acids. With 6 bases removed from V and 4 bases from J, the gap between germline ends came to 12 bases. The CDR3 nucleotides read TGTGCCAGCAGGAACGCAGGGGCAGAGACCCAGTACTTC. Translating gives CASRNAGAETQYF.

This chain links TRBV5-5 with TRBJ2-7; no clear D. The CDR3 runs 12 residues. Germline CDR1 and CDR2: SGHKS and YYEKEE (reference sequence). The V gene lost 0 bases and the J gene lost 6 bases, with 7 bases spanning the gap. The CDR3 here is CASSLDRSEQYF. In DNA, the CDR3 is TGTGCCAGCAGCTTGGACAGAAGCGAGCAGTACTTC.

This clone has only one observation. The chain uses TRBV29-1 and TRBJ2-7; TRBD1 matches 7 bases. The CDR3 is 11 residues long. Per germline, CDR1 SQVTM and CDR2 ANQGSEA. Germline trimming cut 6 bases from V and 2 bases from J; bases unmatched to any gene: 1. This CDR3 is CSVGTAYEQYF. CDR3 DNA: TGCAGCGTAGGGACAGCCTACGAGCAGTACTTC.

The CDR3 sequence: CASSSGSSGANVLTF. The CDR3 nucleotides are TGCGCCAGCAGCTCGGGTAGCTCTGGGGCCAACGTCCTGACTTTC. The V and J genes are TRBV10-1 and TRBJ2-6; D unclear. V shed 6 bases and J shed 0 bases, with 9 bases lying between them. The CDR3 length is 15 residues. Germline-derived CDR1 and CDR2 are WNHNN and SYGVQD (reference sequence).

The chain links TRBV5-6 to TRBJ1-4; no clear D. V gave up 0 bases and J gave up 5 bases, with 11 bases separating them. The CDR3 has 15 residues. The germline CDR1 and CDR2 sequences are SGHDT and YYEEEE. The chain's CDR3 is CASSLETGDNEKLFF. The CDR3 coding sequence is TGTGCCAGCAGCTTGGAGACGGGAGACAATGAAAAACTGTTTTTT.

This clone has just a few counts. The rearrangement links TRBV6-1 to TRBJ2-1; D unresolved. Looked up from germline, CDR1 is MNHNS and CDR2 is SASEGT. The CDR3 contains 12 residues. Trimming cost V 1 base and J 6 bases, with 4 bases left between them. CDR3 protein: CASSEGGNEQFF. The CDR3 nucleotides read TGTGCCAGCAGTGAAGGGGGCAATGAGCAGTTCTTC.

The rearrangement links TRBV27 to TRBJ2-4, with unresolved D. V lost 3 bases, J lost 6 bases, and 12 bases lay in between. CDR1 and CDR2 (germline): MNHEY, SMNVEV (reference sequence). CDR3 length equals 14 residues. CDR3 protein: CASSFLTERNIQYF. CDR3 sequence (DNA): TGTGCCAGCAGTTTTTTAACAGAGCGAAACATTCAGTACTTC.

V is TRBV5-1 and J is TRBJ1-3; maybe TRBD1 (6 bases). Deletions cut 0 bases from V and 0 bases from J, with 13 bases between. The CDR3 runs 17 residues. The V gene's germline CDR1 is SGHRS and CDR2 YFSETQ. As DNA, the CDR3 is TGCGCCAGCAGCTTGGTAGGGGACACTCCCTCTGGAAACACCATATATTTT. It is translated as CASSLVGDTPSGNTIYF.

CDR3 coding DNA: TGTGCCAGCAGCTACCGGGACCAATACAATGAGCAGTTCTTC. Translation gives CASSYRDQYNEQFF. The V and J genes are TRBV5-4 and TRBJ2-1; D assignment may be TRBD1 or TRBD2 (5 bases each). Trimming left V 3 bases short and J 4 bases short, with 11 bases between. CDR1 and CDR2 from the germline V gene are SGHNT and YYREEE (reference sequence). The CDR3 spans 14 residues.

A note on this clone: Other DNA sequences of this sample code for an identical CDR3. The CDR3 bases are TGTGCCAGCAAAGGTAGAAGCAATCAGCCCCAGCATTTT. Amino acid sequence: CASKGRSNQPQHF. This chain uses TRBV6-5 with TRBJ1-5; D gene uncertain. The V gene's germline CDR1 is MNHEY and CDR2 SVGAGI. Trimming removed 7 bases from V and 1 base from J, with 8 bases in between. The CDR3 has 13 amino acids.

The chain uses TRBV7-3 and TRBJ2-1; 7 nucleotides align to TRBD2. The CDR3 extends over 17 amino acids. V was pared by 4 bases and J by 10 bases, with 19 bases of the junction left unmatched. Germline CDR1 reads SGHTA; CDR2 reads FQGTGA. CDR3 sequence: CASSWGSGTLPPSEQFF. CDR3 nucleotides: TGTGCCAGCAGCTGGGGCAGCGGGACCCTCCCCCCCTCCGAGCAGTTCTTC.

The CDR3 is CASSLLGLEYNEQFF. DNA for the CDR3: TGTGCCAGCAGCTTATTGGGGCTAGAATACAATGAGCAGTTCTTC. This rearrangement joins TRBV7-2 to TRBJ2-1, with a weak D call TRBD1 (5 bases). The V gene lost 2 bases and the J gene lost 4 bases, with 12 bases spanning the gap. The CDR3 is made up of 15 amino acids. Per the germline V gene, CDR1 is SGHTA and CDR2 is FQGNSA.